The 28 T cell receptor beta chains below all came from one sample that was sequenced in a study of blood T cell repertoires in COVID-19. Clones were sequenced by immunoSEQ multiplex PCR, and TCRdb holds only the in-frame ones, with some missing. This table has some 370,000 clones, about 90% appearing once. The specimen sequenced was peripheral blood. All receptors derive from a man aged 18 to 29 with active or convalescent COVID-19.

CDR3 in amino acids: CATRRTNTGELFF. Here the CDR3 DNA reads TGTGCCACGCGGAGAACGAACACCGGGGAGCTGTTTTTT. The chain uses TRBV27 and TRBJ2-2, with unresolved D. The CDR3 loop spans 13 amino acids. Germline V gives CDR1 MNHEY, CDR2 SMNVEV (reference sequence). V was pared by 10 bases and J by 0 bases, with 9 bases between.

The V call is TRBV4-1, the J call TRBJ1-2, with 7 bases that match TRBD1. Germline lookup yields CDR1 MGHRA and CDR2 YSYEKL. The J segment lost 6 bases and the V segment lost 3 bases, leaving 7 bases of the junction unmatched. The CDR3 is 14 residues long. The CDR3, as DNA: TGCGCCAGCAGCCAGACAGGGAGTGTCAATGGCTACACCTTC. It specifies CASSQTGSVNGYTF.

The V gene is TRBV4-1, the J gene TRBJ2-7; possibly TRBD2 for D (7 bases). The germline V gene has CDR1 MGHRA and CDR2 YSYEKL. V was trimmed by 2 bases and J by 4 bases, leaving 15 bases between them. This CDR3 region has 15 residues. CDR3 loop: CASSQSPGGKYEQYF. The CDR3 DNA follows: TGCGCCAGCAGCCAAAGTCCGGGGGGCAAATACGAGCAGTACTTC.

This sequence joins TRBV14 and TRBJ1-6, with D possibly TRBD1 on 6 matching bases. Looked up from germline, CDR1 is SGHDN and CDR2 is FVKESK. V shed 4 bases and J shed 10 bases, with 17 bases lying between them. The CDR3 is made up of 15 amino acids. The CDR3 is CASSLVEPGVSPLHF. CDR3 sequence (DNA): TGTGCCAGCAGCCTAGTGGAGCCAGGGGTGTCACCCCTCCACTTT. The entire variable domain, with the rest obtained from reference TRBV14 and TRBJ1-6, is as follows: EAGVTQFPSHSVIEKGQTVTLRCDPISGHDNLYWYRRVMGKEIKFLLHFVKESKQDESGMPNNRFLAERTGGTYSTLKVQPAELEDSGVYFCASSLVEPGVSPLHFGNGTRLTVT.

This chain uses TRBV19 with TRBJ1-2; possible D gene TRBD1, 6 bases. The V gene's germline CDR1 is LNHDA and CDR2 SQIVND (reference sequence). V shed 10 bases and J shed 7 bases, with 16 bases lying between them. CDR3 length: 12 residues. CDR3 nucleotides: TGTGCCATCGAGACAGGACCATCTGGCTACACCTTC. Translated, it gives CAIETGPSGYTF.

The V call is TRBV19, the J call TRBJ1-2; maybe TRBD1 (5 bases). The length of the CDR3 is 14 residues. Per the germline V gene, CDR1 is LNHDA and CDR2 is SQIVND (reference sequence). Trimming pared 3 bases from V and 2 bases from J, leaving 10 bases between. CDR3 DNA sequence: TGTGCCAGTAGTATTTTCGGGGGGAACTATGGCTACACCTTC. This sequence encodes CASSIFGGNYGYTF.

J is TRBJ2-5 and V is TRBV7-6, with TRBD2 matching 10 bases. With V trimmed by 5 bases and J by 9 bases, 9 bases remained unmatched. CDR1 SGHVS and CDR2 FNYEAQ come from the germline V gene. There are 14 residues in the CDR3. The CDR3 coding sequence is TGTGCCAGCAGCCCCATGAGCGGGGGGGTGGCCCAGTACTTC. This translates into CASSPMSGGVAQYF.

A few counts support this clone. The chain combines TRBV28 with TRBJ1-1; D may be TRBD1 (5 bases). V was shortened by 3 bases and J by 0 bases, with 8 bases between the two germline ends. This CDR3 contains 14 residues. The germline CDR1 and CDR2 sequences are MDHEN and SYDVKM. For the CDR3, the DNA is TGTGCCAGCAGTTTCCGGACACTGAACACTGAAGCTTTCTTT. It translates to CASSFRTLNTEAFF.

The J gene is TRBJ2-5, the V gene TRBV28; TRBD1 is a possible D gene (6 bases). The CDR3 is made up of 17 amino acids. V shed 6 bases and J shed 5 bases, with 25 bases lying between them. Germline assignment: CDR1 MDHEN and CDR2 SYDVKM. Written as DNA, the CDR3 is TGTGCCAGCAGCACCATCCATCTGACAGGATTCGTGGAGACCCAGTACTTC. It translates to CASSTIHLTGFVETQYF.

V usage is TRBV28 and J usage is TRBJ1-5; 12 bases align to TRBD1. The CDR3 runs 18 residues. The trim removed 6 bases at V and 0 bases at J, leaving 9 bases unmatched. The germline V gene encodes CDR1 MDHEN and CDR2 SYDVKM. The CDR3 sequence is CASRSGQGALYSNQPQHF. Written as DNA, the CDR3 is TGTGCCAGCAGATCGGGACAGGGGGCACTTTATAGCAATCAGCCCCAGCATTTT. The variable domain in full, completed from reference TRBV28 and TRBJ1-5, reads DVKVTQSSRYLVKRTGEKVFLECVQDMDHENMFWYRQDPGLGLRLIYFSYDVKMKEKGDIPEGYSVSREKKERFSLILESASTNQTSMYLCASRSGQGALYSNQPQHFGDGTRLSIL.

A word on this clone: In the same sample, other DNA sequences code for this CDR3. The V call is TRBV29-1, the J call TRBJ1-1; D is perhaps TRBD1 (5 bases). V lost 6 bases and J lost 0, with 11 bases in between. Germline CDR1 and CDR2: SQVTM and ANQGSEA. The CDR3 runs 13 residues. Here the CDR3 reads CSVGQLMNTEAFF. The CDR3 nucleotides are TGCAGCGTAGGACAATTGATGAACACTGAAGCTTTCTTT.

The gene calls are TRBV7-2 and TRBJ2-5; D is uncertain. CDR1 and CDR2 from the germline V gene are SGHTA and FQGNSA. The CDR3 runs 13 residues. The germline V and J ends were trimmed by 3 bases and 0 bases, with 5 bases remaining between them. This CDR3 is CASSLRYQETQYF. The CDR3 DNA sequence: TGTGCCAGCAGCTTGAGGTACCAAGAGACCCAGTACTTC.

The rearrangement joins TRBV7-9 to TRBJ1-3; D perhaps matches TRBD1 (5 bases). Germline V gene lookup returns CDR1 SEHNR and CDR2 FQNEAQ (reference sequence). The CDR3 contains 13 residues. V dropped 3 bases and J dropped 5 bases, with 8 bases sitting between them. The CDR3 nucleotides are TGTGCCAGCAGCTTCGACAGCAGAAACACCATATATTTT. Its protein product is CASSFDSRNTIYF.

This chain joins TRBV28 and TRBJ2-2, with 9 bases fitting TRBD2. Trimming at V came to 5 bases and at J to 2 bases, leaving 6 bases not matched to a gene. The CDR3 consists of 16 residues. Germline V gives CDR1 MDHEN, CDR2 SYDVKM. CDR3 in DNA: TGTGCCAGCAGTCGATTTAGCGGGAGAAACACCGGGGAGCTGTTTTTT. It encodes CASSRFSGRNTGELFF.

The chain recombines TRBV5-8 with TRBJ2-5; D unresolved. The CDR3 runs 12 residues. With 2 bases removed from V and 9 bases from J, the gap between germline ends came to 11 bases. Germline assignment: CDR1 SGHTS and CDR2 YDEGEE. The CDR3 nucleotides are TGTGCCAGCAGCTTTCTACGGCAGGCCCAGTACTTC. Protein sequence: CASSFLRQAQYF.

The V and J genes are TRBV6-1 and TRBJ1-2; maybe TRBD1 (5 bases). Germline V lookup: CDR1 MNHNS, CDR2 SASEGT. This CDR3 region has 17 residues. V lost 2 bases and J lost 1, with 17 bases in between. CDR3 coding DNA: TGTGCCAGCAGTGAAATAACAGGCCACCGGATTAACTATGGCTACACCTTC. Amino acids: CASSEITGHRINYGYTF.

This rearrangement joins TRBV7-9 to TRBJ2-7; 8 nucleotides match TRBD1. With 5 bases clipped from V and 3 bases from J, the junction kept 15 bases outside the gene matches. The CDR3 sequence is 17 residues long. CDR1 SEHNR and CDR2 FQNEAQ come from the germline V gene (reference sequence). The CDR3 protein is CASSLGTGGWTDYEQYF. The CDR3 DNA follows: TGTGCCAGCAGCCTCGGGACAGGAGGTTGGACCGACTACGAGCAGTACTTC.

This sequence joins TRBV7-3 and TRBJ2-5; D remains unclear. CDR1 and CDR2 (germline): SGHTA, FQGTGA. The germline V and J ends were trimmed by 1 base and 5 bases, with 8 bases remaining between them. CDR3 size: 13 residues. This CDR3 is CASSLMTGETQYF. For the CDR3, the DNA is TGTGCCAGCAGCTTAATGACCGGGGAGACCCAGTACTTC.

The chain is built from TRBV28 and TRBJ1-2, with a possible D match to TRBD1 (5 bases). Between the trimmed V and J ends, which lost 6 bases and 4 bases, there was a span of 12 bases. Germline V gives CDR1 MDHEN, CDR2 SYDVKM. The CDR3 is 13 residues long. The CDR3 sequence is CASRQGILYGYTF. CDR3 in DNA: TGTGCCAGCAGGCAGGGAATCCTCTATGGCTACACCTTC.

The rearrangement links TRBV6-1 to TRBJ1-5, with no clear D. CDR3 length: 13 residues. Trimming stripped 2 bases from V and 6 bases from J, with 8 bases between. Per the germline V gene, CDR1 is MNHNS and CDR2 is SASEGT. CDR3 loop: CASSEMASQPQHF. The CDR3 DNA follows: TGTGCCAGCAGTGAAATGGCTTCTCAGCCCCAGCATTTT.

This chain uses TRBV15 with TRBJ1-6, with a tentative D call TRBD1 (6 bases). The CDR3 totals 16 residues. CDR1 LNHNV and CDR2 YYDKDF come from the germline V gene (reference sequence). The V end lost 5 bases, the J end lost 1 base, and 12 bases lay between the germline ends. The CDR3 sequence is CATSGYTGSYNSPLHF. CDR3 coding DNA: TGTGCCACCAGCGGGTACACAGGGTCCTATAATTCACCCCTCCACTTT.

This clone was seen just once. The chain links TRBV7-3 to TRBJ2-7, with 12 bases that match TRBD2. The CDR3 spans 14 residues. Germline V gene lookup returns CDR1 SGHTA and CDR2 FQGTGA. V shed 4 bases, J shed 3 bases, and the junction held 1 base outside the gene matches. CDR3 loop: CASSSLAGGYEQYF. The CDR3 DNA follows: TGTGCCAGCAGCTCACTAGCGGGGGGCTACGAGCAGTACTTC.

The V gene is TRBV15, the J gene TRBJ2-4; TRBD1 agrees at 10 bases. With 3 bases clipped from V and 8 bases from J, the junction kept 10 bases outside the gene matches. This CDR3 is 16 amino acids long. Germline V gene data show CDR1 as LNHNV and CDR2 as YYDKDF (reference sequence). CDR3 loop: CATSSSGTGVFDIQYF. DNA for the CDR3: TGTGCCACCAGCAGCTCCGGGACAGGGGTATTTGACATTCAGTACTTC.

This chain's CDR3 is CATRLTGVGEQFF. The DNA of the CDR3 is TGTGCCACCAGATTGACAGGGGTCGGTGAGCAGTTCTTC. The genes are TRBV24-1 and TRBJ2-1; 8 nucleotides align to TRBD1. Germline V lookup: CDR1 KGHDR, CDR2 SFDVKD. After removal of 7 bases from V and 9 bases from J, the junction contained 7 bases not matched to a gene. The CDR3 loop spans 13 amino acids.

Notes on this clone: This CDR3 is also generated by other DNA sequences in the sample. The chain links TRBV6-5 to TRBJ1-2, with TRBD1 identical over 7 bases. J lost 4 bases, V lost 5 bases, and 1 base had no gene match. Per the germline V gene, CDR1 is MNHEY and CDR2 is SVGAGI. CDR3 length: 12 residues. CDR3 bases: TGTGCCAGCAGTCGGGACAGCTATGGCTACACCTTC. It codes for CASSRDSYGYTF.

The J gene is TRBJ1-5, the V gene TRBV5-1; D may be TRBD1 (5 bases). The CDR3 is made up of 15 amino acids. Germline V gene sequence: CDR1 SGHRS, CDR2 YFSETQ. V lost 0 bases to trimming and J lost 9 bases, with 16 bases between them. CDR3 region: CASSLEGAEISPQHF. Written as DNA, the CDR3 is TGCGCCAGCAGCTTGGAAGGGGCAGAAATTTCGCCCCAGCATTTT.

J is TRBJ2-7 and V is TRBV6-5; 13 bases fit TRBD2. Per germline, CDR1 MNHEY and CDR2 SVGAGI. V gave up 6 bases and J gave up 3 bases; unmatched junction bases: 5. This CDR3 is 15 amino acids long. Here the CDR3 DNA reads TGTGCCAGCAGGGGAGGGACTAGCGGGATCTACGAGCAGTACTTC. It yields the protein CASRGGTSGIYEQYF.

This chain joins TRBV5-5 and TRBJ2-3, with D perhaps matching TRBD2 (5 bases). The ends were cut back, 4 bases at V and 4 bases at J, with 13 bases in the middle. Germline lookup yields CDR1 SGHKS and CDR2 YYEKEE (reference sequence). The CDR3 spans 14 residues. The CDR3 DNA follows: TGTGCCAGCAGCCGGACTCGGGTGGCAGATACGCAGTATTTT. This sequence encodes CASSRTRVADTQYF.